This entry lists 30 T cell receptor beta chains sequenced from one sample in a study of vaccination and CD4 T cells after COVID-19. An Oncomine TCR Beta short-read assay was used to sequence the DNA from cultured CD4+ T cells. One entry per CDR3 protein, called by TCRdb with MiXCR from the PCR reads. The sample carries around 18,000 distinct CDR3 sequences, around 50% recorded once. Time point indicated: late sampling 161 to 241 days after vaccination in a few convalescent patients. This sample's treatment: approximately nine-day PBMC culture with coronavirus spike peptide pools or control peptides (ViraFEST assay). Their antigens are not known. The sequencing here drew on CD4+ T cells from blood, cultured in vitro, taken about 7 months after SARS-CoV-2 vaccination. These receptors came from a human donor who had recovered from COVID-19.

The rearrangement joins TRBV7-3 to TRBJ2-1; TRBD2 matches at 11 bases. Germline CDR1 and CDR2: SGHTA and FQGTGA. The V segment lost 5 bases and the J segment 7 bases; nucleotides outside the gene matches: 7. CDR3 length equals 15 residues. In nucleotides, the CDR3 is TGTGCCAGCAGCCCTAAGACTAGCGGGATTAATGAGCAGTTCTTC. It yields the protein CASSPKTSGINEQFF. Full variable domain (remainder filled in from reference TRBV7-3 and TRBJ2-1): GAGVSQTPSNKVTEKGKYVELRCDPISGHTALYWYRQSLGQGPEFLIYFQGTGAADDSGLPNDRFFAVRPEGSVSTLKIQRTERGDSAVYLCASSPKTSGINEQFFGPGTRLTVL.

The rearrangement joins TRBV7-2 to TRBJ2-4, with 8 bases matching TRBD2. Germline trimming cut 1 base from V and 7 bases from J; bases unmatched to any gene: 3. This CDR3 is built from 14 residues. Germline CDR1 is SGHTA and CDR2 is FQGNSA. Written as DNA, the CDR3 is TGTGCCAGCAGCTTAGGACTAGCGCAGAACATTCAGTACTTC. It translates to CASSLGLAQNIQYF.

The CDR3 spells CASSHPAGAHNEQFF. CDR3 in DNA: TGTGCCAGCAGCCATCCGGCGGGAGCCCACAATGAGCAGTTCTTC. The chain uses TRBV11-2 and TRBJ2-1, with 7 bases aligning to TRBD2. This CDR3 contains 15 residues. Germline loops: CDR1 SGHAT, CDR2 FQNNGV. Unmatched junction bases numbered 9, after V lost 5 bases and J lost 5 bases.

This clonotype was picked up a small number of times. This sequence joins TRBV7-2 and TRBJ2-3; D possibly matches TRBD1 or TRBD2 (5 bases each). With 4 bases removed from V and 8 bases from J, the gap between germline ends came to 13 bases. Germline V lookup: CDR1 SGHTA, CDR2 FQGNSA. The CDR3 is 13 residues long. The CDR3 nucleotides read TGTGCCAGCAGCTCTAGAGCCGGGACTACGCAGTATTTT. Amino acid sequence: CASSSRAGTTQYF.

This clonotype has a handful of counts. The rearrangement links TRBV5-1 to TRBJ2-7, with 10 bases lining up with TRBD2. The CDR3 has 15 amino acids. The V segment lost 0 bases and the J segment 3 bases; nucleotides outside the gene matches: 3. The germline V gene encodes CDR1 SGHRS and CDR2 YFSETQ. CDR3 bases: TGCGCCAGCAGCTTGGGTTCTAGCGGGGGCTACGAGCAGTACTTC. Protein: CASSLGSSGGYEQYF.

The chain joins TRBV6-1 to TRBJ2-7; 9 bases line up with TRBD2. The germline V gene encodes CDR1 MNHNS and CDR2 SASEGT. This CDR3 comprises 14 residues. The V and J ends lost 10 bases and 4 bases, in that order; junction bases with no gene match: 11. The DNA of the CDR3 is TGTGCCACCCCCGAGGGGACTAGCCTATACGAGCAGTACTTC. Protein: CATPEGTSLYEQYF.

The rearrangement uses TRBV7-3 and TRBJ2-1, with 8 bases identical to TRBD2. J was trimmed by 6 bases and V by 5 bases; bases with no gene match: 9. The CDR3 sequence is 15 residues long. Looked up from germline, CDR1 is SGHTA and CDR2 is FQGTGA. The CDR3 nucleotides are TGTGCCAGCAGCCAAACGGCTAGCGGGTTCAATGAGCAGTTCTTC. This gives the protein CASSQTASGFNEQFF. Looking up the rest from reference TRBV7-3 and TRBJ2-1 gives the full variable domain: GAGVSQTPSNKVTEKGKYVELRCDPISGHTALYWYRQSLGQGPEFLIYFQGTGAADDSGLPNDRFFAVRPEGSVSTLKIQRTERGDSAVYLCASSQTASGFNEQFFGPGTRLTVL.

This sequence joins TRBV20-1 and TRBJ2-4, with 11 bases identical to TRBD1. The ends lost 5 bases at V and 1 base at J; junction bases unmatched: 4. The CDR3 is 15 residues long. CDR1 is DFQATT and CDR2 is SNEGSKA in the germline V gene (reference sequence). DNA for the CDR3: TGCAGTGCTGAAGGACAGGGGGCCGCCAAAAACATTCAGTACTTC. Its translation is CSAEGQGAAKNIQYF.

This sequence joins TRBV18 and TRBJ2-3; 7 bases fit TRBD1. The V gene end was trimmed by 4 bases and the J gene end by 2 bases; junction bases not matched to a gene: 9. This CDR3 is built from 16 residues. Germline V gives CDR1 KGHSH, CDR2 LQKENI. CDR3 in amino acids: CASSRNRGSYTDTQYF. The CDR3 nucleotides are TGTGCCAGCTCACGAAACAGGGGCTCCTACACAGATACGCAGTATTTT.

V is TRBV18 and J is TRBJ2-2; D is unresolved. The CDR3 covers 14 residues. CDR1 is KGHSH, CDR2 LQKENI, per germline. V was pared by 4 bases and J by 1 base, with 7 bases between. CDR3 region: CASSRAGNTGELFF. DNA of the CDR3: TGTGCCAGCTCACGGGCAGGGAACACCGGGGAGCTGTTTTTT.

This clonotype appeared a few times. The J gene is TRBJ1-2, the V gene TRBV7-9; TRBD1 matches at 7 bases. Germline trimming cut 4 bases from V and 4 bases from J; bases unmatched to any gene: 9. In germline, CDR1 is SEHNR, CDR2 FQNEAQ (reference sequence). The CDR3 is 15 amino acids. The CDR3 region has the DNA TGTGCCAGCAGCTACTACGACAGGGACGGCTATGGCTACACCTTC. This encodes CASSYYDRDGYGYTF.

The genes are TRBV4-2 and TRBJ2-6; no clear D. Trimming removed 5 bases from V and 4 bases from J, with 6 bases in between. The CDR3 has 13 amino acids. Per germline, CDR1 LGHNA and CDR2 YNFKEQ. The CDR3 coding sequence is TGTGCCAGCAGCGGAGTCGGGGCCAACGTCCTGACTTTC. As protein: CASSGVGANVLTF.

This clonotype occurred a few times. The chain employs TRBV20-1 and TRBJ1-1; TRBD1 aligns across 8 bases. This CDR3 is 13 amino acids long. CDR1 and CDR2 from the germline V gene are DFQATT and SNEGSKA (reference sequence). J was trimmed by 3 bases and V by 6 bases; bases with no gene match: 6. DNA for the CDR3: TGCAGTGCGGACAGGGAGATTTACACTGAAGCTTTCTTT. Protein product: CSADREIYTEAFF.

A few counts support this clonotype. The chain carries TRBV7-6 and TRBJ2-1; 10 bases align to TRBD2. The CDR3 sequence is 16 residues long. The germline V gene encodes CDR1 SGHVS and CDR2 FNYEAQ. After removal of 1 base from V and 7 bases from J, the junction contained 7 bases not matched to a gene. CDR3 region: CASSLVGAGGPNEQFF. The CDR3 bases are TGTGCCAGCAGCTTAGTTGGAGCGGGGGGGCCAAATGAGCAGTTCTTC.

The CDR3 loop reads CASSEDYGYTF. DNA of the CDR3: TGTGCCAGTAGCGAGGACTATGGCTACACCTTC. The rearrangement uses TRBV19 and TRBJ1-2; D gene uncertain. CDR1 LNHDA and CDR2 SQIVND come from the germline V gene (reference sequence). The V end lost 6 bases, the J end lost 3 bases, and 5 bases lay between the germline ends. The CDR3 runs 11 residues. Full variable domain (rest looked up from reference TRBV19 and TRBJ1-2): DGGITQSPKYLFRKEGQNVTLSCEQNLNHDAMYWYRQDPGQGLRLIYYSQIVNDFQKGDIAEGYSVSREKKESFPLTVTSAQKNPTAFYLCASSEDYGYTFGSGTRLTVV.

This chain connects TRBV20-1 to TRBJ1-2, with TRBD1 identical over 7 bases. CDR1 is DFQATT and CDR2 is SNEGSKA in the germline V gene (reference sequence). The CDR3 is made up of 13 amino acids. The V segment lost 6 bases and the J segment 7 bases; nucleotides outside the gene matches: 11. The CDR3 DNA follows: TGCAGTGCCAAAGCCCAGGGGGATGCTGGCTACACCTTC. It is translated as CSAKAQGDAGYTF.

The sample holds a few counts of this clonotype. The chain has TRBV7-9 and TRBJ2-5; D gene ambiguous. The V gene lost 5 bases and the J gene lost 0 bases, with 4 bases spanning the gap. The CDR3 length is 12 residues. Germline V lookup: CDR1 SEHNR, CDR2 FQNEAQ (reference sequence). This CDR3 is CASSVNQETQYF. CDR3 nucleotide sequence: TGTGCCAGCAGCGTCAACCAAGAGACCCAGTACTTC.

The V and J genes are TRBV2 and TRBJ1-6; tentatively, D is TRBD1 (6 bases). Germline-derived CDR1 and CDR2 are SNHLY and FYNNEI. Deletions cut 7 bases from V and 7 bases from J, with 14 bases between. CDR3 length: 14 amino acids. Here the CDR3 DNA reads TGTGCCAGCACCAGACAGGCCGGGAATTCACCCCTCCACTTT. Translation: CASTRQAGNSPLHF. The entire variable domain, with the rest obtained from reference TRBV2 and TRBJ1-6, is as follows: EPEVTQTPSHQVTQMGQEVILRCVPISNHLYFYWYRQILGQKVEFLVSFYNNEISEKSEIFDDQFSVERPDGSNFTLKIRSTKLEDSAMYFCASTRQAGNSPLHFGNGTRLTVT.

Points on this clonotype: One end of the junction varies from germline; a read error may be responsible. The chain is built from TRBV7-9 and TRBJ2-3, with 7 bases matching TRBD1. Germline V gene data show CDR1 as SEHNR and CDR2 as FQNEAQ (reference sequence). The CDR3 has 16 residues. The CDR3 sequence: CASSSLWTGSTDMQYF. Here the CDR3 DNA reads TGTGCCAGCAGCTCGCTATGGACAGGCAGCACAGATATGCAGTATTTT.

The chain joins TRBV6-1 to TRBJ1-1; D might be TRBD1 (6 bases). Germline-derived CDR1 and CDR2 are MNHNS and SASEGT. This CDR3 is 16 amino acids long. The V and J ends lost 2 bases and 0 bases respectively, with 13 bases between them. CDR3 coding DNA: TGTGCCAGCAGTGAAAGGGGGGTTCCCCTGAACACTGAAGCTTTCTTT. Translating gives CASSERGVPLNTEAFF.

V gene TRBV7-9 combines with J gene TRBJ2-7, with TRBD1 as a possible D gene (6 bases). The CDR3 spans 14 residues. Germline lookup yields CDR1 SEHNR and CDR2 FQNEAQ (reference sequence). V lost 1 base to trimming and J lost 6 bases, with 13 bases between them. CDR3 loop: CASSLGVLGAEQYF. The CDR3 DNA is TGTGCCAGCAGCTTAGGTGTCTTGGGGGCCGAGCAGTACTTC.

This clonotype was seen a handful of times. This chain uses TRBV7-9 with TRBJ1-1; possible D gene TRBD1, 5 bases. Trimming removed 7 bases from V and 5 bases from J, with 14 bases in between. Germline lookup yields CDR1 SEHNR and CDR2 FQNEAQ (reference sequence). This CDR3 contains 13 residues. The CDR3 DNA follows: TGTGCCAGCACCTCCGGGGGGAGAACTGAAGCTTTCTTT. Residues: CASTSGGRTEAFF. Looking up the rest from reference TRBV7-9 and TRBJ1-1 gives the full variable domain: DTGVSQNPRHKITKRGQNVTFRCDPISEHNRLYWYRQTLGQGPEFLTYFQNEAQLEKSRLLSDRFSAERPKGSFSTLEIQRTEQGDSAMYLCASTSGGRTEAFFGQGTRLTVV.

This clonotype was detected a few times. The rearrangement joins TRBV20-1 to TRBJ2-3; 9 bases line up with TRBD2. The CDR3 loop spans 18 amino acids. Germline assignment: CDR1 DFQATT and CDR2 SNEGSKA (reference sequence). The V gene end was trimmed by 0 bases and the J gene end by 4 bases; junction bases not matched to a gene: 14. Here the CDR3 DNA reads TGCAGTGCTAGAGATCTGCGGCGGGGCGGGGGGGCGGCAGATACGCAGTATTTT. The encoded protein is CSARDLRRGGGAADTQYF.

This chain links TRBV7-3 with TRBJ2-2, with 7 bases lining up with TRBD2. The ends lost 1 base at V and 3 bases at J; junction bases unmatched: 2. Germline assignment: CDR1 SGHTA and CDR2 FQGTGA. CDR3 length: 15 residues. CDR3 sequence (DNA): TGTGCCAGCAGCTTAAGCGGGAGATACACCGGGGAGCTGTTTTTT. It specifies CASSLSGRYTGELFF. Based on the CDR3 plus reference TRBV7-3 and TRBJ2-2, the full variable domain is GAGVSQTPSNKVTEKGKYVELRCDPISGHTALYWYRQSLGQGPEFLIYFQGTGAADDSGLPNDRFFAVRPEGSVSTLKIQRTERGDSAVYLCASSLSGRYTGELFFGEGSRLTVL.

In DNA form, the CDR3 reads TGTGCCAGCAGCTTAGCGCTAGGCTCCCAGGAGCAGTTCTTC. Its protein is CASSLALGSQEQFF. This rearrangement joins TRBV7-9 to TRBJ2-1; D is uncertain. Deletions cut 0 bases from V and 10 bases from J, with 13 bases between. Germline V gene data show CDR1 as SEHNR and CDR2 as FQNEAQ (reference sequence). The CDR3 length is 14 residues.

This clonotype was found a few times. J is TRBJ1-3 and V is TRBV20-1; unclear D gene. V lost 1 base, J lost 3 bases, and 4 bases lay in between. CDR1 and CDR2 (germline): DFQATT, SNEGSKA (reference sequence). The CDR3 is made up of 12 amino acids. The CDR3 loop reads CSARVLGNTIYF. The CDR3 DNA sequence: TGCAGTGCTAGAGTTCTTGGAAACACCATATATTTT.

The rearrangement links TRBV20-1 to TRBJ1-6; tentative D call: TRBD1 (6 bases). Germline V lookup: CDR1 DFQATT, CDR2 SNEGSKA (reference sequence). This CDR3 comprises 17 residues. Trimming pared 0 bases from V and 7 bases from J, leaving 19 bases between. The CDR3: CSARDSTRDRLNSPLHF. In nucleotides, the CDR3 is TGCAGTGCTAGAGATTCAACACGCGACAGGTTAAATTCACCCCTCCACTTT.

This clonotype was recorded only once. The J gene is TRBJ2-3, the V gene TRBV7-3; possible D gene TRBD2, 5 bases. Germline lookup yields CDR1 SGHTA and CDR2 FQGTGA. Between the trimmed V and J ends, which lost 2 bases and 1 base, there was a span of 16 bases. The CDR3 is 17 residues long. The CDR3 loop reads CASSLYPLGSGTDTQYF. CDR3 DNA: TGTGCCAGCAGCTTATATCCCCTCGGTAGCGGCACAGATACGCAGTATTTT.

This clonotype was recorded only once. The rearrangement joins TRBV7-3 to TRBJ2-5, with 7 bases matching TRBD1. The CDR3 contains 14 residues. With V trimmed by 6 bases and J by 5 bases, 9 bases remained unmatched. Germline CDR1 SGHTA, CDR2 FQGTGA. The CDR3 DNA reads as TGTGCCAGCAGTCCCCGGACAGGTTCGGAGACCCAGTACTTC. It yields the protein CASSPRTGSETQYF.

The chain recombines TRBV11-2 with TRBJ2-7; either TRBD1 or TRBD2 may fit D (5 bases each). Germline assignment: CDR1 SGHAT and CDR2 FQNNGV. This CDR3 spans 14 amino acids. V was trimmed by 2 bases and J by 4 bases, leaving 12 bases between them. CDR3 nucleotide sequence: TGTGCCAGCAGCTTAACCTACTGGGGGTACGAGCAGTACTTC. This codes for CASSLTYWGYEQYF.